This T cell receptor beta chain emerged from a study of cytomegalovirus exposure and HLA in healthy donors. Regarding the study as a whole: Published work reported that the classifier diagnosed cytomegalovirus status with high specificity and sensitivity. The investigators catalogued 150 or so TCR beta chains as cytomegalovirus-associated. Three of the chains that were CMV-associated were confirmed in vitro to be specific for CMV antigens.

As to this clone: Its antigen is still unknown.

Sequencing used immunoSEQ multiplex PCR; TCRdb keeps in-frame clones, though not all of them. This sample has roughly 70,000 clones, with around 90% found just once. The junction had 3 bases not matched to a gene; V was cut back by 2 bases and J by 2 bases. Germline CDR1 is SGDLS and CDR2 is YYNGEE. The length of the CDR3 is 15 residues. The chain uses TRBV9 and TRBJ2-3; TRBD2 matches at 9 bases. The receptor was isolated from a woman under 30 in good health and CMV-seropositive. The sequenced material came from PBMCs. CDR3 sequence (DNA): TGTGCCAGCAGCGTCAGCGGGAGGAACACAGATACGCAGTATTTT. This sequence encodes CASSVSGRNTDTQYF.